The 29 T cell receptor beta chains below were found in one sample sequenced in a study of T-cell reconstitution after alpha-beta-depleted transplantation in children. A library of TCRbeta sequences, prepared with unique molecular identifiers, was generated. Via MiXCR, TCRdb re-called the PCR reads, giving one row per CDR3 protein. This table holds about 240,000 distinct CDR3 sequences, around 25% found once. The starting material was PBMCs, obtained before TCRalphabeta/CD19-depleted stem cell transplant. These receptors came from a girl aged 2-15 years with Fanconi anemia, due to receive a stem cell transplant.

The chain joins TRBV20-1 to TRBJ2-1; no definite D call. V gave up 4 bases and J gave up 10 bases, with 5 bases separating them. Germline V CDR1 and CDR2: DFQATT, SNEGSKA (reference sequence). The CDR3 length is 9 residues. This chain's CDR3 is CSAIGEQFF. In DNA, the CDR3 is TGCAGTGCTATAGGGGAGCAGTTCTTC.

This clonotype has more than one count but fewer than ten. The chain links TRBV6-5 to TRBJ2-3; D is unclear. V shed 2 bases and J shed 0 bases, with 12 bases lying between them. The CDR3 totals 16 residues. Germline assignment: CDR1 MNHEY and CDR2 SVGAGI. The CDR3 nucleotides are TGTGCCAGCAGTTACCTGGCCTCCTCTAGCACAGATACGCAGTATTTT. Its protein is CASSYLASSSTDTQYF.

This sequence joins TRBV18 and TRBJ2-3; D gene unclear. Looked up from germline, CDR1 is KGHSH and CDR2 is LQKENI. The V and J ends lost 3 bases and 6 bases respectively, with 10 bases between them. CDR3 size: 13 residues. The CDR3 coding sequence is TGTGCCAGCTCACCTACGAGGTGGGATACGCAGTATTTT. Translating gives CASSPTRWDTQYF.

This clonotype was counted a few times. V gene TRBV4-2 combines with J gene TRBJ2-5, with TRBD2 matching 14 bases. The germline V gene encodes CDR1 LGHNA and CDR2 YNFKEQ. Trimming removed 1 base from V and 4 bases from J; junction bases left unmatched: 2. This CDR3 contains 16 residues. Here the CDR3 reads CASSQGLAGGRETQYF. DNA for the CDR3: TGTGCCAGCAGCCAAGGACTAGCGGGGGGGCGAGAGACCCAGTACTTC.

The rearrangement links TRBV6-6 to TRBJ2-3, with 7 positions matching TRBD1. Per the germline V gene, CDR1 is MNHNY and CDR2 is SVGAGI (reference sequence). There are 13 residues in the CDR3. V lost 8 bases, J lost 0 bases, and 2 bases stayed unmatched. CDR3 sequence (DNA): TGTGCCAGCGGGACAGCTAGCACAGATACGCAGTATTTT. This gives the protein CASGTASTDTQYF.

Remarks on this clonotype: A single base separates this from a much larger clone, so it may be a read error. This chain connects TRBV20-1 to TRBJ2-3; D is possibly TRBD1 or TRBD2 (5 bases each). Deletions cut 1 base from V and 2 bases from J, with 7 bases between. The CDR3 has 13 amino acids. The germline gives CDR1 DFQATT, CDR2 SNEGSKA (reference sequence). CDR3 sequence (DNA): TGCAGTGCTAGAGGGGGACCCACAGATACGCAGTATTTT. Its translation is CSARGGPTDTQYF.

The chain combines TRBV7-9 with TRBJ2-5; 9 nucleotides align to TRBD2. The CDR3 has 13 residues. Germline trimming cut 7 bases from V and 4 bases from J; bases unmatched to any gene: 4. Germline V gene data show CDR1 as SEHNR and CDR2 as FQNEAQ (reference sequence). The CDR3 is CASNQREVETQYF. CDR3 DNA: TGTGCCAGCAATCAGCGGGAGGTAGAGACCCAGTACTTC.

Only a few counts were recorded for this clonotype. V gene TRBV4-1 combines with J gene TRBJ2-2; 7 bases are shared with TRBD2. Germline trimming cut 0 bases from V and 5 bases from J; bases unmatched to any gene: 3. CDR1 is MGHRA and CDR2 is YSYEKL in the germline V gene. The CDR3 runs to 15 residues. CDR3 nucleotides: TGCGCCAGCAGCCAAGAGGGGAGGGCGACCGGGGAGCTGTTTTTT. Protein product: CASSQEGRATGELFF.

This clonotype was seen ten or more times. The chain has TRBV29-1 and TRBJ2-1; the match to TRBD2 covers 14 bases. CDR1 is SQVTM and CDR2 is ANQGSEA in the germline V gene. V was pared by 8 bases and J by 0 bases, with 12 bases of the junction left unmatched. The CDR3 extends over 18 amino acids. The CDR3 DNA follows: TGCAGCTTCATACCGGGACTAGCGGGAGTAGGCTCCTACAATGAGCAGTTCTTC. This gives the protein CSFIPGLAGVGSYNEQFF.

A few counts support this clonotype. V and J are TRBV28 and TRBJ1-5; no clear D. Germline V lookup: CDR1 MDHEN, CDR2 SYDVKM. The CDR3 loop spans 13 amino acids. Deletions cut 6 bases from V and 4 bases from J, with 10 bases between. The CDR3 bases are TGTGCCAGCAGAGCGTCCTGGAATCAGCCCCAGCATTTT. As protein: CASRASWNQPQHF.

This clonotype was counted between two and nine times. V and J are TRBV5-6 and TRBJ2-5; TRBD2 agrees at 10 bases. Per the germline V gene, CDR1 is SGHDT and CDR2 is YYEEEE. This CDR3 has 18 residues. Losses at the gene ends were 0 bases for V and 4 bases for J; bases not matched to a gene: 12. CDR3 loop: CASSLALIAGGIGETQYF. CDR3 DNA sequence: TGTGCCAGCAGCTTGGCCTTGATAGCGGGGGGAATAGGAGAGACCCAGTACTTC.

The J gene is TRBJ2-5, the V gene TRBV6-5; 7 bases map to TRBD2. The CDR3 has 15 residues. Germline V lookup: CDR1 MNHEY, CDR2 SVGAGI. V shed 0 bases and J 5 bases; nucleotides not matched to a gene: 6. The CDR3 protein is CASSYSGGSYETQYF. The DNA for the CDR3 is TGTGCCAGCAGTTACTCGGGCGGGAGTTATGAGACCCAGTACTTC.

This clonotype has at least ten counts. The chain employs TRBV7-2 and TRBJ2-1; possible D gene TRBD2, 6 bases. Trimming left V 2 bases short and J 7 bases short, with 18 bases between. This CDR3 is 16 amino acids long. The germline gives CDR1 SGHTA, CDR2 FQGNSA. In nucleotides, the CDR3 is TGTGCCAGCAGCTTAACAGGCGGGACGCGGCGGAATGAGCAGTTCTTC. Its protein product is CASSLTGGTRRNEQFF. The full variable domain, in which reference TRBV7-2 and TRBJ2-1 provide the parts outside the CDR3, is GAGVSQSPSNKVTEKGKDVELRCDPISGHTALYWYRQSLGQGLEFLIYFQGNSAPDKSGLPSDRFSAERTGGSVSTLTIQRTQQEDSAVYLCASSLTGGTRRNEQFFGPGTRLTVL.

CDR3 amino acids: CASSPTGQGKSGANVLTF. CDR3 bases: TGTGCCAGCAGCCCGACGGGACAGGGGAAGTCCGGGGCCAACGTCCTGACTTTC. The chain couples TRBV25-1 to TRBJ2-6, with 10 bases matching TRBD1. With V trimmed by 6 bases and J by 4 bases, 12 bases remained unmatched. Germline V gene sequence: CDR1 MGHDK, CDR2 SYGVNS. The CDR3 totals 18 residues.

This clonotype was observed at least ten times. The rearrangement joins TRBV12-3 or TRBV12-4 to TRBJ2-1; D might be TRBD2 (5 bases). The CDR3 runs 14 residues. V dropped 7 bases and J dropped 3 bases, with 13 bases sitting between them. CDR3 region: CASTVSGNYNEQFF. CDR3 in DNA: TGTGCCAGCACCGTAAGCGGAAACTACAATGAGCAGTTCTTC.

There are many counts of this clonotype. The chain has TRBV7-3 and TRBJ2-1; D remains ambiguous. Germline V gene sequence: CDR1 SGHTA, CDR2 FQGTGA. Trimming cost V 2 bases and J 11 bases, with 13 bases left between them. This CDR3 contains 13 residues. The CDR3 DNA sequence: TGTGCCAGCAGCTTAGAGCCCGGAAACAAGCAGTTCTTC. Translated, it gives CASSLEPGNKQFF.

This clonotype occurred many times. The V call is TRBV29-1, the J call TRBJ2-7; 11 bases line up with TRBD2. The CDR3 is 14 residues long. Germline assignment: CDR1 SQVTM and CDR2 ANQGSEA. Trimming took 4 bases from V and 3 from J; bases not matched to a gene: 5. The CDR3 spells CSVALLAGDYEQYF. In DNA form, the CDR3 reads TGCAGCGTTGCCCTACTAGCGGGAGACTACGAGCAGTACTTC.

V and J are TRBV7-8 and TRBJ2-3, with 8 positions matching TRBD2. V trimming: 5 bases; J trimming: 4 bases; junction bases outside the gene matches: 8. CDR3 size: 15 residues. The germline V gene has CDR1 SGHVS and CDR2 FQNEAQ. The CDR3 loop reads CASSVISGSPDTQYF. The CDR3 coding sequence is TGTGCCAGCAGCGTCATAAGCGGGAGTCCAGATACGCAGTATTTT.

This clonotype was found a few times. The rearrangement links TRBV5-1 to TRBJ2-7; 10 bases agree with TRBD2. The CDR3 covers 17 residues. CDR1 and CDR2 (germline): SGHRS, YFSETQ. J lost 3 bases, V lost 2 bases, and 11 bases had no gene match. The CDR3 DNA sequence: TGCGCCAGCAGCTTTGGACTTCTAGCGGGAGAACGCTACGAGCAGTACTTC. Translated: CASSFGLLAGERYEQYF.

This clonotype was detected many times. This rearrangement joins TRBV7-2 to TRBJ2-3; D not certain. This CDR3 is built from 13 residues. V dropped 5 bases and J dropped 2 bases, with 8 bases sitting between them. The germline gives CDR1 SGHTA, CDR2 FQGNSA. This CDR3 is CASSLGYTDTQYF. The CDR3 DNA follows: TGTGCCAGCAGCCTAGGGTACACAGATACGCAGTATTTT.

The chain is built from TRBV10-3 and TRBJ2-5; maybe TRBD1 (6 bases). Germline CDR1 ENHRY, CDR2 SYGVKD. V was cut by 3 bases and J by 5 bases, with 10 bases left in between. The CDR3 extends over 13 amino acids. CDR3 sequence: CAISDGQWETQYF. CDR3 nucleotides: TGTGCCATCAGTGATGGACAGTGGGAGACCCAGTACTTC.

In its sample, this clonotype was seen a few times. The chain joins TRBV24-1 to TRBJ2-3, with D uncertain. V lost 5 bases, J lost 2 bases, and 13 bases lay in between. In germline, CDR1 is KGHDR, CDR2 SFDVKD. CDR3 length equals 15 residues. CDR3: CATSGRKVNTDTQYF. CDR3 in DNA: TGTGCCACCAGTGGAAGGAAAGTGAACACAGATACGCAGTATTTT.

This clonotype was picked up a small number of times. CDR3 in amino acids: CASSLSGVTEAFF. CDR3 sequence (DNA): TGTGCCAGCAGCCTGTCAGGGGTCACTGAAGCTTTCTTT. This rearrangement joins TRBV3-1 to TRBJ1-1; possible D gene TRBD1, 6 bases. From germline, CDR1 is LGHDT and CDR2 YNNKEL (reference sequence). The CDR3 totals 13 residues. V gave up 4 bases and J gave up 4 bases, with 10 bases separating them. Filled out from reference TRBV3-1 and TRBJ1-1, the complete variable domain reads DTAVSQTPKYLVTQMGNDKSIKCEQNLGHDTMYWYKQDSKKFLKIMFSYNNKELIINETVPNRFSPKSPDKAHLNLHINSLELGDSAVYFCASSLSGVTEAFFGQGTRLTVV.

The CDR3 spells CASSQGLAGVETQYF. In DNA, the CDR3 is TGTGCCAGCAGCCAAGGACTAGCGGGGGTGGAGACCCAGTACTTC. The chain carries TRBV14 and TRBJ2-5; 12 positions agree with TRBD2. The CDR3 totals 15 residues. V trimming: 1 base; J trimming: 5 bases; junction bases outside the gene matches: 2. Germline V gives CDR1 SGHDN, CDR2 FVKESK.

The chain links TRBV10-3 to TRBJ2-7; 9 nucleotides agree with TRBD2. The trim removed 5 bases at V and 5 bases at J, leaving 7 bases unmatched. This CDR3 has 14 residues. Germline CDR1 and CDR2: ENHRY and SYGVKD. The CDR3 DNA is TGTGCCATCAGTCGAGCGGGGGGCAGTGACGAGCAGTACTTC. Encoded protein: CAISRAGGSDEQYF.

This chain joins TRBV25-1 and TRBJ1-4; D is ambiguous. Trimming took 5 bases from V and 0 from J, leaving 7 bases between them. CDR3 length equals 14 residues. The germline V gene encodes CDR1 MGHDK and CDR2 SYGVNS. The CDR3 loop is CASSNPTTNEKLFF. For the CDR3, the DNA is TGTGCCAGCAGTAACCCTACAACTAATGAAAAACTGTTTTTT. Based on the CDR3 plus reference TRBV25-1 and TRBJ1-4, the full variable domain is EADIYQTPRYLVIGTGKKITLECSQTMGHDKMYWYQQDPGMELHLIHYSYGVNSTEKGDLSSESTVSRIRTEHFPLTLESARPSHTSQYLCASSNPTTNEKLFFGSGTQLSVL.

This rearrangement joins TRBV9 to TRBJ2-7, with TRBD1 matching over 8 bases. The CDR3 extends over 15 amino acids. Germline V lookup: CDR1 SGDLS, CDR2 YYNGEE. The trim removed 3 bases at V and 0 bases at J, leaving 5 bases unmatched. As DNA, the CDR3 is TGTGCCAGCAGCGGGCGGACAGGGAGCTCCTACGAGCAGTACTTC. Translating gives CASSGRTGSSYEQYF.

This clonotype was observed many times. The gene calls are TRBV20-1 and TRBJ2-5, with 9 positions matching TRBD1. The V and J ends lost 6 bases and 5 bases, in that order; junction bases with no gene match: 16. The CDR3 is 16 residues long. Germline assignment: CDR1 DFQATT and CDR2 SNEGSKA (reference sequence). CDR3 in amino acids: CSAYRLRWDRDETQYF. The DNA for the CDR3 is TGCAGTGCCTACAGACTACGATGGGACAGGGACGAGACCCAGTACTTC.

This clonotype has more than one count but fewer than ten. This chain joins TRBV20-1 and TRBJ2-3; the D is unclear. V lost 5 bases and J 2 bases, leaving 8 bases between the germline ends. In germline, CDR1 is DFQATT, CDR2 SNEGSKA (reference sequence). The CDR3 has 12 amino acids. This CDR3 is CSAASNTDTQYF. The DNA of the CDR3 is TGCAGTGCTGCGTCGAACACAGATACGCAGTATTTT.